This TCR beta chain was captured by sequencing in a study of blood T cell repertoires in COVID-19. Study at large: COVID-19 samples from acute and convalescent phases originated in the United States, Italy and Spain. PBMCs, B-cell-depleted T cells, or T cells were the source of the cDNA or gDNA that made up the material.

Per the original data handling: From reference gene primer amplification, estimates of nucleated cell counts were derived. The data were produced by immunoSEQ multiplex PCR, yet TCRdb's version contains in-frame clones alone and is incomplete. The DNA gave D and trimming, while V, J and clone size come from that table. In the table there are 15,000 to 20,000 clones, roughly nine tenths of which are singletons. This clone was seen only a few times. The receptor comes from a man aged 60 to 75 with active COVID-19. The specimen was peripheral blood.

As DNA, the CDR3 is TGTGCCACCTGGGGGATGGGCGGGAGTATCCACAATGAGCAGTTCTTC. Translating gives CATWGMGGSIHNEQFF. This chain connects TRBV19 to TRBJ2-1; TRBD2 matches at 7 bases. Germline V gene lookup returns CDR1 LNHDA and CDR2 SQIVND (reference sequence). This CDR3 is 16 amino acids long. With 10 bases clipped from V and 5 bases from J, the junction kept 17 bases outside the gene matches.